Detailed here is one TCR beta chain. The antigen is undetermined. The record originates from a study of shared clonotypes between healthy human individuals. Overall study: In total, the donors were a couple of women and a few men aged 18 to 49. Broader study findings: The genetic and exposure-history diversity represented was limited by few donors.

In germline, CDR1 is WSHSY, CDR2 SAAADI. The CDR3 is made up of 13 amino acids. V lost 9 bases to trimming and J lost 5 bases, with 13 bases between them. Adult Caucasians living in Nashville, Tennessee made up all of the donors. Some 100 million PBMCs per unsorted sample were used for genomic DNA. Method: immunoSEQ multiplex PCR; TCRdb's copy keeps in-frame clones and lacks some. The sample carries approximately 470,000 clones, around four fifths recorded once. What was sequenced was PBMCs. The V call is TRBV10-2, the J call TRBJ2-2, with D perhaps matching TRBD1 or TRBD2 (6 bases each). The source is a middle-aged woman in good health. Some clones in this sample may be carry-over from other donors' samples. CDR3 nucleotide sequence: TGCGCCAGTAGAGGGGGGCGAACCGGGGAGCTGTTTTTT. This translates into CASRGGRTGELFF.